Listed here are 28 T cell receptor beta chains from one sample, sequenced in a study of cytomegalovirus exposure and HLA in healthy donors. The repertoire was sequenced with immunoSEQ multiplex PCR; TCRdb's copy has only in-frame clones and lacks some. This sample has 100,000 to 150,000 clones, with roughly 89% found just once. Sequencing was done on a sample of PBMCs. All receptors come from a young woman in good health and CMV-seronegative.

The gene calls are TRBV10-2 and TRBJ2-7; D call uncertain. The V end was cut by 5 bases, the J end by 3 bases, with 2 bases between. Germline V CDR1 and CDR2: WSHSY, SAAADI. The CDR3 extends over 10 amino acids. The CDR3 reads CASSLYEQYF. The CDR3 DNA follows: TGCGCCAGCAGTCTCTACGAGCAGTACTTC.

The rearrangement joins TRBV27 to TRBJ2-2; D gene uncertain. From germline, CDR1 is MNHEY and CDR2 SMNVEV (reference sequence). This CDR3 spans 12 amino acids. With 5 bases removed from V and 2 bases from J, the gap between germline ends came to 3 bases. The CDR3 DNA follows: TGTGCCAGCAGTATAAACACCGGGGAGCTGTTTTTT. This gives the protein CASSINTGELFF.

J is TRBJ2-7 and V is TRBV5-5; 7 positions match TRBD1. CDR3 size: 17 residues. The V gene's germline CDR1 is SGHKS and CDR2 YYEKEE (reference sequence). V lost 3 bases to trimming and J lost 3 bases; unmatched junction nucleotides: 15. CDR3 region: CASSWSPRGRGGYEQYF. The CDR3 coding sequence is TGTGCCAGCAGCTGGAGTCCCAGGGGGAGAGGGGGCTACGAGCAGTACTTC.

This clone was counted a single time. The rearrangement links TRBV6-5 to TRBJ2-5, with 7 positions matching TRBD2. V was pared by 8 bases and J by 5 bases, with 5 bases of the junction left unmatched. This CDR3 is built from 12 residues. The germline V gene has CDR1 MNHEY and CDR2 SVGAGI. The CDR3 here is CASVAGDETQYF. The CDR3 region has the DNA TGTGCCAGCGTGGCGGGAGACGAGACCCAGTACTTC.

The chain joins TRBV27 to TRBJ1-5, with D unresolved. V gave up 5 bases and J gave up 4 bases, with 15 bases separating them. The CDR3 is 15 amino acids. Germline V gene lookup returns CDR1 MNHEY and CDR2 SMNVEV (reference sequence). CDR3 DNA sequence: TGTGCCAGCAGTCCCGCCCCGGGGAATAATCAGCCCCAGCATTTT. It codes for CASSPAPGNNQPQHF.

The chain recombines TRBV29-1 with TRBJ2-1; 8 bases fit TRBD1. After removal of 6 bases from V and 5 bases from J, the junction contained 3 bases not matched to a gene. The CDR3 is 12 amino acids. Germline CDR1 is SQVTM and CDR2 is ANQGSEA. This CDR3 is CSVSTGDNEQFF. CDR3 sequence (DNA): TGCAGCGTCTCGACAGGGGACAATGAGCAGTTCTTC.

This clone was recorded once. V is TRBV29-1 and J is TRBJ2-5, with D perhaps TRBD2 (5 bases). The CDR3 is 14 residues long. Germline CDR1 and CDR2: SQVTM and ANQGSEA. The V gene lost 5 bases and the J gene lost 2 bases, with 15 bases spanning the gap. For the CDR3, the DNA is TGCAGCGTTCCACCCCCGGAGGATCAAGAGACCCAGTACTTC. Translated: CSVPPPEDQETQYF.

V is TRBV6-1 and J is TRBJ2-1; 8 bases agree with TRBD1. This CDR3 comprises 15 residues. Per the germline V gene, CDR1 is MNHNS and CDR2 is SASEGT. The V segment lost 6 bases and the J segment 2 bases; nucleotides outside the gene matches: 6. The CDR3 DNA follows: TGTGCCAGCAGCCCCGGGACAGGAACCTACAATGAGCAGTTCTTC. It codes for CASSPGTGTYNEQFF.

J is TRBJ1-1 and V is TRBV2; TRBD1 agrees at 7 bases. Germline CDR1 reads SNHLY; CDR2 reads FYNNEI. This CDR3 is built from 16 residues. V was pared by 7 bases and J by 1 base, with 12 bases of the junction left unmatched. The CDR3: CASTKGYGTANTEAFF. CDR3 nucleotides: TGTGCCAGCACCAAAGGGTACGGGACAGCGAACACTGAAGCTTTCTTT.

The CDR3 loop reads CASSLPGRVETQYF. Written as DNA, the CDR3 is TGTGCCAGCAGCTTACCCGGGAGGGTTGAGACCCAGTACTTC. The rearrangement links TRBV7-9 to TRBJ2-5; 8 positions match TRBD2. CDR1 and CDR2 (germline): SEHNR, FQNEAQ (reference sequence). This CDR3 contains 14 residues. V gave up 2 bases and J gave up 5 bases; unmatched junction bases: 4.

This chain connects TRBV27 to TRBJ2-3; 7 bases are a match to TRBD2. This CDR3 spans 14 amino acids. Germline trimming cut 7 bases from V and 6 bases from J; bases unmatched to any gene: 10. CDR1 MNHEY and CDR2 SMNVEV come from the germline V gene (reference sequence). The CDR3 nucleotides are TGTGCCAGCAACGGACTAGTAGGTTCTGATACGCAGTATTTT. Protein product: CASNGLVGSDTQYF.

The V call is TRBV10-1, the J call TRBJ2-7; D perhaps matches TRBD1 (6 bases). There are 13 residues in the CDR3. From germline, CDR1 is WNHNN and CDR2 SYGVQD (reference sequence). Trimming stripped 6 bases from V and 3 bases from J, with 12 bases between. The CDR3 loop is CASSLGQNYEQYF. In nucleotides, the CDR3 is TGCGCCAGCAGCTTAGGACAGAACTACGAGCAGTACTTC.

V gene TRBV28 combines with J gene TRBJ1-5, with 8 bases matching TRBD1. In germline, CDR1 is MDHEN, CDR2 SYDVKM. The CDR3 is 17 residues long. J gave up 4 bases and V 6 bases, and 14 bases lay outside the gene matches. Here the CDR3 reads CASSSLGDRFYNQPQHF. The DNA of the CDR3 is TGTGCCAGCAGCTCCCTGGGGGACAGGTTTTATAATCAGCCCCAGCATTTT.

The chain carries TRBV6-5 and TRBJ1-5, with D tentatively TRBD1 (5 bases). Germline CDR1 is MNHEY and CDR2 is SVGAGI. This CDR3 has 14 residues. V shed 6 bases and J shed 0 bases, with 9 bases lying between them. The CDR3 spells CASSRQYSNQPQHF. As DNA, the CDR3 is TGTGCCAGCAGCCGACAGTATAGCAATCAGCCCCAGCATTTT.

V is TRBV29-1 and J is TRBJ2-7; possibly TRBD2 for D (6 bases). V was clipped by 6 bases and J by 5 bases, with 11 bases between them. The V gene's germline CDR1 is SQVTM and CDR2 ANQGSEA. The CDR3 covers 11 residues. In DNA form, the CDR3 reads TGCAGCGTCGGAGGGGAGGACGAGCAGTACTTC. Translation gives CSVGGEDEQYF.

The rearrangement joins TRBV2 to TRBJ2-2; tentatively, D is TRBD1 (6 bases). CDR3 length: 15 residues. Germline V CDR1 and CDR2: SNHLY, FYNNEI. V was clipped by 7 bases and J by 4 bases, with 16 bases between them. The CDR3 DNA reads TGTGCCAGCACTGGGGCAGGGGTCAGCACCGGGGAGCTGTTTTTT. Translating gives CASTGAGVSTGELFF.

V gene TRBV13 combines with J gene TRBJ2-7; D gene ambiguous. Germline CDR1 PRHDT, CDR2 FYEKMQ (reference sequence). The CDR3 contains 13 residues. Deletions cut 0 bases from V and 3 bases from J, with 6 bases between. This chain's CDR3 is CASSLGENYEQYV. The CDR3 DNA reads as TGTGCCAGCAGCTTAGGGGAAAACTACGAGCAGTACGTC.

The J gene is TRBJ2-2, the V gene TRBV7-6; tentative D call: TRBD1 (5 bases). The germline V gene encodes CDR1 SGHVS and CDR2 FNYEAQ. The CDR3 extends over 13 amino acids. V lost 1 base to trimming and J lost 7 bases, with 7 bases between them. The CDR3 nucleotides are TGTGCCAGCAGCTTAGTAGGGGTCGGGGAGCTGTTTTTT. Translated, it gives CASSLVGVGELFF.

The rearrangement joins TRBV19 to TRBJ2-1, with TRBD1 identical over 8 bases. V lost 4 bases, J lost 9 bases, and 8 bases stayed unmatched. The CDR3 has 14 amino acids. Per the germline V gene, CDR1 is LNHDA and CDR2 is SQIVND (reference sequence). The CDR3 DNA reads TGTGCCAGTAGTACGGCAGGGGGCAAGAGTGAGCAGTTCTTC. Protein: CASSTAGGKSEQFF.

The chain combines TRBV6-1 with TRBJ2-2, with D possibly matching TRBD2 (6 bases). This CDR3 contains 14 residues. Looked up from germline, CDR1 is MNHNS and CDR2 is SASEGT. V was pared by 8 bases and J by 5 bases, with 15 bases between. The CDR3 reads CASGKMEGTGELFF. DNA of the CDR3: TGTGCCAGCGGAAAGATGGAGGGGACCGGGGAGCTGTTTTTT.

J is TRBJ1-1 and V is TRBV30; 7 bases align to TRBD1. The V gene end was trimmed by 4 bases and the J gene end by 1 base; junction bases not matched to a gene: 9. The CDR3 loop spans 15 amino acids. Germline assignment: CDR1 GTSNPN and CDR2 SVGIG (reference sequence). The CDR3 DNA reads TGTGCCTGGATTCCTCTGGGACAGCCGAACACTGAAGCTTTCTTT. Its protein product is CAWIPLGQPNTEAFF.

The chain couples TRBV9 to TRBJ2-7; 8 bases line up with TRBD2. V dropped 4 bases and J dropped 2; count of bases not matched to a gene: 8. CDR3 length: 15 residues. CDR1 SGDLS and CDR2 YYNGEE come from the germline V gene. DNA of the CDR3: TGTGCCAGCAGCCCGAGACTAGCGACTACCTACGAGCAGTACTTC. It translates to CASSPRLATTYEQYF.

The chain couples TRBV18 to TRBJ2-7, with D perhaps TRBD1 (6 bases). CDR3 size: 14 residues. Germline V gives CDR1 KGHSH, CDR2 LQKENI. Trimming left V 2 bases short and J 6 bases short, with 14 bases between. In DNA form, the CDR3 reads TGTGCCAGCTCACCAAGTGGCGCAGGGGCCGAGCAGTACGTC. It specifies CASSPSGAGAEQYV.

The chain employs TRBV5-4 and TRBJ2-3; TRBD1 is a possible D gene (5 bases). This CDR3 is built from 16 residues. V was pared by 4 bases and J by 1 base, with 16 bases between. Looked up from germline, CDR1 is SGHNT and CDR2 is YYREEE (reference sequence). Written as DNA, the CDR3 is TGTGCCAGCAGCCTCCCAGGGTGGTGGGGCACAGATACGCAGTATTTT. It specifies CASSLPGWWGTDTQYF.

V and J are TRBV5-6 and TRBJ2-1, with TRBD1 as a possible D gene (6 bases). CDR1 and CDR2 from the germline V gene are SGHDT and YYEEEE. The CDR3 covers 12 residues. The V end was cut by 2 bases, the J end by 14 bases, with 14 bases between. The CDR3 DNA is TGTGCCAGCAGCTTTAACAGGGAGAGGGAGTTCTTC. Its translation is CASSFNREREFF.

The rearrangement uses TRBV10-2 and TRBJ2-5; the match to TRBD2 covers 12 bases. Germline loops: CDR1 WSHSY, CDR2 SAAADI. The CDR3 totals 16 residues. Trimming removed 8 bases from V and 1 base from J; junction bases left unmatched: 8. DNA of the CDR3: TGCGCCAGCGGTTACGGACTAGCGGGATTCCAAGAGACCCAGTACTTC. Translated, it gives CASGYGLAGFQETQYF.

This clone was observed a few times. The chain carries TRBV7-8 and TRBJ2-1, with 11 bases identical to TRBD2. V gave up 5 bases and J gave up 4 bases; unmatched junction bases: 4. The CDR3 spans 15 residues. CDR1 and CDR2 (germline): SGHVS, FQNEAQ. The CDR3 DNA is TGTGCCAGCAGCCCGGGACTAGCGGTTTACAATGAGCAGTTCTTC. Protein product: CASSPGLAVYNEQFF. The whole variable domain, filled in from reference TRBV7-8 and TRBJ2-1, reads GAGVSQSPRYKVAKRGQDVALRCDPISGHVSLFWYQQALGQGPEFLTYFQNEAQLDKSGLPSDRFFAERPEGSVSTLKIQRTQQEDSAVYLCASSPGLAVYNEQFFGPGTRLTVL.

V is TRBV4-3 and J is TRBJ2-5; 7 bases match TRBD2. The V gene's germline CDR1 is LGHNA and CDR2 YSLEER. This CDR3 has 16 residues. The V gene end was trimmed by 4 bases and the J gene end by 4 bases; junction bases not matched to a gene: 12. The CDR3 region is CASSPRASREGETQYF. The CDR3 DNA is TGCGCCAGCAGCCCCCGTGCCTCCAGGGAGGGAGAGACCCAGTACTTC.